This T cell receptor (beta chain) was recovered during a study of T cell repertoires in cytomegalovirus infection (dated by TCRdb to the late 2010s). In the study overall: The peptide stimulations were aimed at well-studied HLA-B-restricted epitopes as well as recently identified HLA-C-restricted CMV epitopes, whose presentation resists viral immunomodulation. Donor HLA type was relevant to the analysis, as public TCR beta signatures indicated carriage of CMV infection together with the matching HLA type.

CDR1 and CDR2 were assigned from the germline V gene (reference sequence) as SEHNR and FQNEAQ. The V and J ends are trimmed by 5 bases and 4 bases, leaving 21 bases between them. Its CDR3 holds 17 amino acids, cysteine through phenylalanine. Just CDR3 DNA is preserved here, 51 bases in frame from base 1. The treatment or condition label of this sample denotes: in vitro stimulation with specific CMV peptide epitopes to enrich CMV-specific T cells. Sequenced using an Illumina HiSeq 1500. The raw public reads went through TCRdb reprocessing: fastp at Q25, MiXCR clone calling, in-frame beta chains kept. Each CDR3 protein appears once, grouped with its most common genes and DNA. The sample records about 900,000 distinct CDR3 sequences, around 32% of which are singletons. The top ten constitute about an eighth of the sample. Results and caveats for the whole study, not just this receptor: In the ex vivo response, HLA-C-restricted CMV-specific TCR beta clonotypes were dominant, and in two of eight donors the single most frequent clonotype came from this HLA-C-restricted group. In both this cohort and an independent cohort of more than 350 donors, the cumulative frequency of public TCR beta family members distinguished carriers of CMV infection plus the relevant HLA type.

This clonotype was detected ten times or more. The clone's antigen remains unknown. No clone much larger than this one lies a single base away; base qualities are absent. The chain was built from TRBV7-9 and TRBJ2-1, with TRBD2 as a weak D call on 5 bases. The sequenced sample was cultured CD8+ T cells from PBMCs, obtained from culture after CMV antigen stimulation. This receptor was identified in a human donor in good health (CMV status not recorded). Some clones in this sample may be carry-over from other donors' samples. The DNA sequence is TGTGCCAGCAGCCTGGACTCCCAAGCCGTGTTGTACAATGAGCAGTTCTTC. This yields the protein CASSLDSQAVLYNEQFF.